Listed here are 18 T cell receptor beta chains from one sample, sequenced in a study of cytomegalovirus exposure and HLA in healthy donors. It was with 60 Vbeta and 13 Jbeta primers that the PCR ran. Method: immunoSEQ multiplex PCR; TCRdb's copy keeps in-frame clones and lacks some. The sample table includes under 150,000 clones. The source material was PBMCs. The receptors here all came from a man aged 35-49 years in good health and CMV-seronegative.

The chain combines TRBV7-3 with TRBJ2-1; 7 nucleotides line up with TRBD1. Germline V gene lookup returns CDR1 SGHTA and CDR2 FQGTGA. The CDR3 consists of 14 residues. V shed 5 bases, J shed 5 bases, and the junction held 6 bases outside the gene matches. CDR3 residues: CASSARTGDNEQFF. CDR3 nucleotides: TGTGCCAGCAGCGCCCGGACAGGAGACAATGAGCAGTTCTTC.

The gene calls are TRBV27 and TRBJ2-2; the match to TRBD2 covers 13 bases. Germline assignment: CDR1 MNHEY and CDR2 SMNVEV (reference sequence). J was trimmed by 1 base and V by 8 bases; bases with no gene match: 4. The CDR3 totals 16 residues. CDR3 bases: TGTGCCAGCGGCCGACTAGCGGGGGGGAACACCGGGGAGCTGTTTTTT. This sequence encodes CASGRLAGGNTGELFF.

The genes are TRBV9 and TRBJ2-5, with D unclear. The V gene lost 1 base and the J gene lost 9 bases, with 16 bases spanning the gap. CDR1 and CDR2 (germline): SGDLS, YYNGEE. The CDR3 sequence is 14 residues long. This CDR3 reads CASSVLIDSRSQYF. The CDR3 DNA follows: TGTGCCAGCAGCGTATTAATCGATTCTCGGTCCCAGTACTTC. The entire variable domain, with the rest obtained from reference TRBV9 and TRBJ2-5, is as follows: DSGVTQTPKHLITATGQRVTLRCSPRSGDLSVYWYQQSLDQGLQFLIQYYNGEERAKGNILERFSAQQFPDLHSELNLSSLELGDSALYFCASSVLIDSRSQYFGPGTRLLVL.

V and J are TRBV5-1 and TRBJ2-1, with 10 bases aligning to TRBD2. Germline V gives CDR1 SGHRS, CDR2 YFSETQ. Trimming cost V 4 bases and J 7 bases; bases outside gene matches: 5. The CDR3 length is 14 residues. This CDR3 reads CASSLAGARNEQFF. CDR3 nucleotide sequence: TGCGCCAGCAGCCTAGCGGGGGCGCGTAATGAGCAGTTCTTC.

The V call is TRBV5-5, the J call TRBJ1-3; the D gene is possibly TRBD1 (5 bases). Per the germline V gene, CDR1 is SGHKS and CDR2 is YYEKEE (reference sequence). V was shortened by 1 base and J by 0 bases, with 17 bases between the two germline ends. The CDR3 has 18 residues. CDR3 in amino acids: CASSLYLRTLYSGNTIYF. In DNA, the CDR3 is TGTGCCAGCAGCTTGTACCTTAGGACACTTTACTCTGGAAACACCATATATTTT.

The chain is built from TRBV7-7 and TRBJ2-1, with 8 positions matching TRBD1. V shed 5 bases, J shed 6 bases, and the junction held 9 bases outside the gene matches. Per germline, CDR1 SSHAT and CDR2 FNYEAQ (reference sequence). The length of the CDR3 is 15 residues. The CDR3 sequence: CASSLPGQDSNEQFF. CDR3 in DNA: TGTGCCAGCAGCCTCCCGGGACAGGACTCCAATGAGCAGTTCTTC.

The chain has TRBV10-3 and TRBJ2-5, with 9 bases fitting TRBD1. The V gene's germline CDR1 is ENHRY and CDR2 SYGVKD. The CDR3 spans 16 residues. Germline trimming cut 0 bases from V and 4 bases from J; bases unmatched to any gene: 6. The CDR3 is CAISESPTGGGETQYF. The DNA of the CDR3 is TGTGCCATCAGTGAGTCCCCAACAGGGGGCGGAGAGACCCAGTACTTC.

The chain carries TRBV6-5 and TRBJ2-1, with D maybe TRBD2 (5 bases). The germline gives CDR1 MNHEY, CDR2 SVGAGI. The CDR3 length is 12 residues. V was shortened by 10 bases and J by 6 bases, with 13 bases between the two germline ends. CDR3 DNA: TGTGCCACTACCTCGAGCGGCAATGAGCAGTTCTTC. Protein product: CATTSSGNEQFF.

The chain couples TRBV19 to TRBJ1-3; D is uncertain. Trimming removed 11 bases from V and 3 bases from J, with 20 bases in between. Germline CDR1 LNHDA, CDR2 SQIVND (reference sequence). The CDR3 spans 15 residues. The CDR3 here is CAPKGRPLDGNTIYF. CDR3 sequence (DNA): TGTGCCCCCAAGGGCAGGCCACTAGATGGAAACACCATATATTTT.

V and J are TRBV5-6 and TRBJ2-3, with TRBD1 matching over 8 bases. J was trimmed by 6 bases and V by 0 bases; bases with no gene match: 6. The CDR3 has 15 amino acids. Germline V gene data show CDR1 as SGHDT and CDR2 as YYEEEE. The CDR3 sequence is CASSLADRASDTQYF. The CDR3, as DNA: TGTGCCAGCAGCTTGGCGGACAGGGCTTCTGATACGCAGTATTTT.

The V call is TRBV5-4, the J call TRBJ2-1; a possible D gene is TRBD2 (7 bases). V was clipped by 2 bases and J by 2 bases, with 11 bases between them. The CDR3 spans 15 residues. Germline CDR1 is SGHNT and CDR2 is YYREEE (reference sequence). CDR3 in amino acids: CASSLGGGAYNEQFF. The CDR3 DNA reads TGTGCCAGCAGCTTAGGGGGGGGCGCCTACAATGAGCAGTTCTTC.

The rearrangement uses TRBV4-2 and TRBJ2-5, with a tentative D call TRBD1 (5 bases). V was trimmed by 0 bases and J by 4 bases, leaving 9 bases between them. The CDR3 spans 14 residues. Germline CDR1 LGHNA, CDR2 YNFKEQ. The CDR3 DNA reads as TGTGCCAGCAGCCAAGACAGGGTGCGAGAGACCCAGTACTTC. Protein: CASSQDRVRETQYF.

The J gene is TRBJ1-2, the V gene TRBV19; TRBD1 matches at 8 bases. The junction had 12 bases not matched to a gene; V was cut back by 2 bases and J by 7 bases. The CDR3 length is 16 residues. Per the germline V gene, CDR1 is LNHDA and CDR2 is SQIVND (reference sequence). CDR3 sequence reads: CASSIKLGRGLRGYTF. The CDR3 DNA is TGTGCCAGTAGTATAAAATTAGGCAGGGGGCTTCGTGGCTACACCTTC.

This sequence joins TRBV7-3 and TRBJ2-5; 8 bases line up with TRBD2. This CDR3 spans 14 amino acids. With 4 bases clipped from V and 4 bases from J, the junction kept 5 bases outside the gene matches. CDR1 is SGHTA and CDR2 is FQGTGA in the germline V gene. Here the CDR3 reads CASSSSGLGETQYF. CDR3 nucleotides: TGTGCCAGCAGCTCTTCGGGACTAGGAGAGACCCAGTACTTC.

This rearrangement joins TRBV7-9 to TRBJ2-2; D might be TRBD2 (5 bases). The V end lost 5 bases, the J end lost 3 bases, and 10 bases lay between the germline ends. CDR1 and CDR2 from the germline V gene are SEHNR and FQNEAQ (reference sequence). The CDR3 is 14 amino acids. CDR3: CASSPGTYTGELFF. In DNA, the CDR3 is TGTGCCAGCAGCCCGGGAACTTACACCGGGGAGCTGTTTTTT.

The rearrangement joins TRBV10-3 to TRBJ1-1, with 7 bases identical to TRBD1. Germline CDR1 is ENHRY and CDR2 is SYGVKD. CDR3 length: 13 residues. The trim removed 5 bases at V and 4 bases at J, leaving 4 bases unmatched. CDR3 amino acids: CAISSTGTTEAFF. In DNA, the CDR3 is TGTGCCATCAGTTCGACAGGGACCACTGAAGCTTTCTTT.

This chain connects TRBV6-6 to TRBJ1-5; maybe TRBD1 (5 bases). The CDR3 has 14 amino acids. Germline V gives CDR1 MNHNY, CDR2 SVGAGI (reference sequence). With 4 bases removed from V and 3 bases from J, the gap between germline ends came to 10 bases. Here the CDR3 reads CASSSPGNNQPQHF. CDR3 bases: TGTGCCAGCAGTTCTCCAGGGAACAATCAGCCCCAGCATTTT.

J is TRBJ1-6 and V is TRBV6-5; no clear D gene. This CDR3 comprises 16 residues. Germline CDR1 MNHEY, CDR2 SVGAGI. The ends were cut back, 0 bases at V and 4 bases at J, with 10 bases in the middle. The DNA of the CDR3 is TGTGCCAGCAGTTACTCATCACGGGTTTATAATTCACCCCTCCACTTT. Translation gives CASSYSSRVYNSPLHF.